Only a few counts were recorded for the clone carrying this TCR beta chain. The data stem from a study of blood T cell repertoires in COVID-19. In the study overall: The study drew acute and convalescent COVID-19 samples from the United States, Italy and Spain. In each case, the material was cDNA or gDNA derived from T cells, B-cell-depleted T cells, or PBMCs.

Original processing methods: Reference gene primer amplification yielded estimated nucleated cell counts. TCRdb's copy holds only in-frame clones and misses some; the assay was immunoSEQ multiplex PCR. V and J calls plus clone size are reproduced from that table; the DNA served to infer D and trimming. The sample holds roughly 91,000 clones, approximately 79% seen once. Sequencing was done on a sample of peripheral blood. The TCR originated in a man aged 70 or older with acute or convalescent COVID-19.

The CDR3 is CASSQGQDNYGYTF. The CDR3 DNA sequence: TGTGCCAGCAGCCAAGGACAGGATAACTATGGCTACACCTTC. The chain is built from TRBV9 and TRBJ1-2; 7 bases agree with TRBD1. The CDR3 runs to 14 residues. The J segment lost 1 base and the V segment lost 4 bases, leaving 4 bases of the junction unmatched. Germline values: CDR1 SGDLS, CDR2 YYNGEE.